These 16 T cell receptor beta chains were all obtained from the same sample, sequenced in a study of OX40 agonist ivuxolimab in advanced cancers. Sequencing was performed with immunoSEQ multiplex PCR; in TCRdb, only in-frame clones are kept and a portion is missing. The data hold fewer than 85,000 clones, with just under 85% observed a single time. The source material was CD4+ or CD8+ T cells sorted from blood, sampled in a trial of the OX40 agonist ivuxolimab. These receptors were taken from an adult with an advanced solid tumor such as melanoma, head and neck, liver or kidney cancer.

This clone was recorded at least ten times. The chain joins TRBV27 to TRBJ2-7, with D possibly matching TRBD1 (5 bases). With 5 bases removed from V and 2 bases from J, the gap between germline ends came to 13 bases. The CDR3 extends over 14 amino acids. CDR1 is MNHEY, CDR2 SMNVEV, per germline (reference sequence). CDR3 region: CASSQGVVAYEQYF. The CDR3 DNA follows: TGTGCCAGCAGTCAAGGGGTGGTTGCCTACGAGCAGTACTTC.

This chain connects TRBV5-4 to TRBJ2-3; D is uncertain. Looked up from germline, CDR1 is SGHNT and CDR2 is YYREEE (reference sequence). CDR3 size: 16 residues. Trimming took 6 bases from V and 0 from J, leaving 17 bases between them. Written as DNA, the CDR3 is TGTGCCAGCACCCTCCCCCCGGGCTCTAGCACAGATACGCAGTATTTT. It encodes CASTLPPGSSTDTQYF.

The V call is TRBV4-3, the J call TRBJ2-3; TRBD2 matches at 8 bases. The germline V gene encodes CDR1 LGHNA and CDR2 YSLEER. The CDR3 is 16 amino acids. Germline trimming cut 6 bases from V and 2 bases from J; bases unmatched to any gene: 10. Here the CDR3 reads CASRRSLAGATDTQYF. DNA for the CDR3: TGCGCCAGCAGACGCAGCCTAGCGGGTGCCACAGATACGCAGTATTTT.

This rearrangement joins TRBV21-1 to TRBJ2-1; the table's D call TRBD2 went unverified against the DNA. TRBV21-1 is flagged as a pseudogene. The CDR3 is 15 amino acids. The CDR3, as DNA: TGTGCCAGCAGCAAATTAGCGGGGCCAGACAATGAGCAGTTCTTC. Amino acid sequence: CASSKLAGPDNEQFF.

This chain connects TRBV27 to TRBJ2-1, with TRBD1 identical over 7 bases. Germline V gives CDR1 MNHEY, CDR2 SMNVEV (reference sequence). Germline trimming cut 5 bases from V and 4 bases from J; bases unmatched to any gene: 11. CDR3 length equals 16 residues. The chain's CDR3 is CASSLGTVGAYNEQFF. DNA of the CDR3: TGTGCCAGCAGTCTAGGGACAGTTGGGGCATACAATGAGCAGTTCTTC.

Only one count was recorded for this clone. This chain joins TRBV15 and TRBJ1-2; no clear D. Germline lookup yields CDR1 LNHNV and CDR2 YYDKDF (reference sequence). The V gene lost 4 bases and the J gene lost 2 bases, with 5 bases spanning the gap. This CDR3 region has 12 residues. Here the CDR3 DNA reads TGTGCCACCAGCACCCGAAACTATGGCTACACCTTC. Translating it yields CATSTRNYGYTF. Based on the CDR3 plus reference TRBV15 and TRBJ1-2, the full variable domain is DAMVIQNPRYQVTQFGKPVTLSCSQTLNHNVMYWYQQKSSQAPKLLFHYYDKDFNNEADTPDNFQSRRPNTSFCFLDIRSPGLGDTAMYLCATSTRNYGYTFGSGTRLTVV.

The chain couples TRBV7-2 to TRBJ1-2; D ambiguous. The CDR3 totals 12 residues. Germline V gene sequence: CDR1 SGHTA, CDR2 FQGNSA. Trimming stripped 5 bases from V and 8 bases from J, with 12 bases between. The CDR3 region is CASSPHLGGYTF. In DNA, the CDR3 is TGTGCCAGCAGCCCCCACTTGGGAGGCTACACCTTC.

The gene calls are TRBV7-6 and TRBJ1-2; the D is unclear. This CDR3 region has 14 residues. V was cut by 1 base and J by 4 bases, with 10 bases left in between. From germline, CDR1 is SGHVS and CDR2 FNYEAQ. The CDR3 coding sequence is TGTGCCAGCAGCTTAGATATCGCCGGCTATGGCTACACCTTC. Protein product: CASSLDIAGYGYTF.

This chain joins TRBV6-1 and TRBJ1-1, with 7 nucleotides matching TRBD1. The length of the CDR3 is 15 residues. The ends lost 5 bases at V and 10 bases at J; junction bases unmatched: 16. CDR1 and CDR2 (germline): MNHNS, SASEGT. The CDR3 DNA sequence: TGTGCCAGCAGTCCCACTGCGACAGGGTACTTTTCAGCTTTCTTT. Its translation is CASSPTATGYFSAFF.

The chain is built from TRBV19 and TRBJ1-4, with a possible D match to TRBD1 (5 bases). Germline CDR1 LNHDA, CDR2 SQIVND (reference sequence). Trimming took off 4 bases at V and 5 bases at J, with 14 bases between the two ends. The CDR3 spans 15 residues. The CDR3 sequence is CASSRRQGENEKLFF. CDR3 nucleotide sequence: TGTGCCAGTAGTAGGAGGCAGGGCGAGAATGAAAAACTGTTTTTT.

CDR3 in amino acids: CSVEDPKYQETQYF. In nucleotides, the CDR3 is TGCAGCGTTGAAGATCCCAAGTACCAAGAGACCCAGTACTTC. The gene calls are TRBV29-1 and TRBJ2-5; no definite D call. With 0 bases removed from V and 0 bases from J, the gap between germline ends came to 8 bases. The CDR3 runs 14 residues. Per germline, CDR1 SQVTM and CDR2 ANQGSEA.

The chain recombines TRBV4-2 with TRBJ2-1; TRBD1 agrees at 9 bases. The CDR3 spans 15 residues. The V and J ends lost 3 bases and 5 bases, in that order; junction bases with no gene match: 5. Looked up from germline, CDR1 is LGHNA and CDR2 is YNFKEQ. CDR3 amino acids: CASSHADRGHNEQFF. Here the CDR3 DNA reads TGTGCCAGCAGCCACGCGGACAGGGGCCACAATGAGCAGTTCTTC.

The J gene is TRBJ2-4, the V gene TRBV14, with D possibly matching TRBD2 (6 bases). This CDR3 comprises 14 residues. Germline V lookup: CDR1 SGHDN, CDR2 FVKESK. The V end was cut by 2 bases, the J end by 3 bases, with 8 bases between. CDR3 protein: CASSQPGVKNIQYF. DNA of the CDR3: TGTGCCAGCAGCCAACCGGGAGTCAAAAACATTCAGTACTTC.

This clone has only one observation. This chain connects TRBV4-1 to TRBJ2-1, with D perhaps given as TRBD1 or TRBD2 (5 bases each). CDR3 length equals 15 residues. Trimming took 3 bases from V and 8 from J, leaving 17 bases between them. CDR1 and CDR2 (germline): MGHRA, YSYEKL. The CDR3 protein is CASSQGPSTVHEQFF. The CDR3, as DNA: TGCGCCAGCAGCCAGGGACCCTCGACGGTGCATGAGCAGTTCTTC.

The chain uses TRBV6-5 and TRBJ1-1; D remains unclear. Between the trimmed V and J ends, which lost 0 bases and 3 bases, there was a span of 5 bases. CDR1 is MNHEY and CDR2 is SVGAGI in the germline V gene. There are 13 residues in the CDR3. The CDR3 sequence is CASSYSMDTEAFF. The DNA of the CDR3 is TGTGCCAGCAGTTACTCCATGGACACTGAAGCTTTCTTT.

The V call is TRBV5-5, the J call TRBJ2-5; 10 bases line up with TRBD1. Losses at the gene ends were 0 bases for V and 4 bases for J; bases not matched to a gene: 6. This CDR3 has 16 amino acids. The V gene's germline CDR1 is SGHKS and CDR2 YYEKEE (reference sequence). DNA of the CDR3: TGTGCCAGCAGCTTGGGGGACAGGGGATTTGGAGAGACCCAGTACTTC. Its protein product is CASSLGDRGFGETQYF.